These T cell receptor beta chains were read from a single sample in a study of T-cell reconstitution after alpha-beta-depleted transplantation in children. TCRdb ran MiXCR on the PCR reads and lists one entry per CDR3 protein. The table records 500,000 to 600,000 distinct CDR3 sequences, around 27% of them present only once. Source: PBMCs, taken before TCRalphabeta/CD19-depleted stem cell transplant. The source of these receptors is a boy less than two years old with Wiskott-Aldrich syndrome, due to receive a stem cell transplant. The conserved cysteine and the conserved F or W are not part of the CDR3 here. Clone size is not always given. Where it is, it says once, few, many or a class for expanded clones.

abundance	v_gene	j_gene	CDR3aa
.	TRBV29-1	TRBJ2-3	SAVVADTQY
once	TRBV3-1	TRBJ2-7	ASSQLDRSYEQY
.	TRBV20-1	TRBJ2-1	SAKSKRSSYNEQF
.	TRBV12-3/TRBV12-4	TRBJ2-5	ASSFRPVGLAGRETQY
few	TRBV20-1	TRBJ2-2	SARSSGRALDGELF
.	TRBV11-3	TRBJ2-1	ASSLNRDSYNEQF
few	TRBV5-1	TRBJ2-7	ASSLGTIGYEQY
few	TRBV12-3/TRBV12-4	TRBJ2-5	ASSPDRWETQY
few	TRBV9	TRBJ2-1	ASSVKGSSGASSYNEQF
.	TRBV18	TRBJ2-1	ASSPFLGLAGGRSYNEQF
.	TRBV27	TRBJ2-3	ASSFTSGDTDTQY
few	TRBV10-3	TRBJ2-5	AISESVGKETQY
.	TRBV20-1	TRBJ2-3	SARDYRASTDTQY
few	TRBV14	TRBJ2-1	ASSLPGVQYNEQF
.	TRBV7-2	TRBJ2-3	ASSSKSGDTQY
many	TRBV20-1	TRBJ2-1	SARTLAGANEQF
.	TRBV15	TRBJ2-1	ATSRDIIAGDEQF
few	TRBV11-1	TRBJ2-1	ASSLAKAGGSSYNEQF
.	TRBV27	TRBJ2-1	ASHTNNEQF
once	TRBV5-1	TRBJ2-6	ASSPDRVSGANGLT
.	TRBV5-1	TRBJ1-4	ASSGARRGNEKLF
few	TRBV19	TRBJ2-1	ASTSPAQGHNEQF
.	TRBV7-2	TRBJ2-2	ASSLDLGRGELF
.	TRBV20-1	TRBJ1-1	SARVPGQGLNTEAF
.	TRBV5-1	TRBJ2-3	ASSLSEQTDTQY
.	TRBV5-1	TRBJ2-1	ASSGSGRALEQF
.	TRBV28	TRBJ2-3	ASSLRDFAAQY
few	TRBV20-1	TRBJ1-1	SGDRAAMNTEAF
.	TRBV6-6	TRBJ1-2	ASSPQEDYGYT
.	TRBV30	TRBJ2-2	AWKRGGELF
.	TRBV12-3/TRBV12-4	TRBJ2-5	ASRLSETQY
once	TRBV7-9	TRBJ1-2	ASSPHTPDYGYT
.	TRBV27	TRBJ2-3	ASSWRGETTDTQY
.	TRBV10-3	TRBJ2-1	AISEPGTSGSNEQF
.	TRBV28	TRBJ2-5	ASSLSPWVDPSETQY
.	TRBV5-5	TRBJ2-7	ASSYGGHSYEQY
.	TRBV12-3/TRBV12-4	TRBJ2-1	ASSPWTSGGDEQF
few	TRBV7-9	TRBJ1-2	ASSLESGGNYGYT
few	TRBV15	TRBJ2-7	ASSRAGNEQY
.	TRBV20-1	TRBJ1-5	SASRANSNQPQH